A selection of T cell receptor beta chains follows, all from one sample in a study of CD8 T cells in Susac syndrome. TCRdb redid the calling of the immunoSEQ multiplex PCR reads with MiXCR, one entry per CDR3 protein. Among around 150,000 distinct CDR3 sequences listed, roughly 95% were seen once. The sequenced sample was CD4+ T cells from PBMCs. Receptor source: a human donor with Susac syndrome. Both conserved end residues are part of each CDR3. The D gene is left open where the match is weak. Size tells how often a clone was seen (once, few, many) or the class of an expanded clone, and some rows leave it out.

CDR3 protein,CDR3 DNA,clone size,V gene,J gene,D gene
CASSSVGVYGYTF,TGTGCCAGCAGCTCGGTCGGGGTTTATGGCTACACCTTC,.,TRBV5-6,TRBJ1-2,.
CASSSPGTYGYTF,TGTGCCAGCAGCTCTCCGGGGACCTATGGCTACACCTTC,.,TRBV13,TRBJ1-2,.
CASNLAGPTDTQYF,TGTGCCAGCAACCTAGCGGGTCCCACAGATACGCAGTATTTT,.,TRBV7-9,TRBJ2-3,TRBD2
CASKVTGQPYGYTF,TGTGCCAGCAAGGTTACGGGACAGCCCTATGGCTACACCTTC,.,TRBV2,TRBJ1-2,TRBD1
CASSHRRQAGELFF,TGTGCCAGCAGCCACCGAAGGCAGGCCGGGGAGCTGTTTTTT,.,TRBV3-1,TRBJ2-2,.
CASSQKGGLSAQHF,TGTGCCAGCAGTCAGAAGGGCGGTTTGTCGGCCCAGCATTTT,.,TRBV12-3/TRBV12-4,TRBJ1-5,.
CSALLVKSYEQYF,TGCAGTGCCCTTTTGGTTAAAAGTTACGAGCAGTACTTC,.,TRBV20-1,TRBJ2-7,.
CAIGSSTDTQYF,TGTGCCATCGGATCTAGCACAGATACGCAGTATTTT,.,TRBV7-9,TRBJ2-3,.
CATIQGQGNEKLFF,TGTGCCACCATCCAAGGGCAGGGAAATGAAAAACTGTTTTTT,once,TRBV6-6,TRBJ1-4,.
CSARLGSSWNTEAFF,TGCAGTGCTAGATTAGGGAGTTCGTGGAACACTGAAGCTTTCTTT,.,TRBV20-1,TRBJ1-1,.
CASSQALADREFWDEQFF,TGTGCCAGCTCACAGGCCCTGGCAGACAGAGAATTTTGGGATGAGCAGTTCTTC,.,TRBV18,TRBJ2-1,.
CASSLGTDYGYTF,TGTGCCAGCAGTTTAGGCACCGACTATGGCTACACCTTC,few,TRBV12-3/TRBV12-4,TRBJ1-2,.
CASSVVGSTDTQYF,TGTGCCAGCAGCGTAGTGGGAAGCACAGATACGCAGTATTTT,.,TRBV9,TRBJ2-3,.
CASSPLPGQLGHF,TGTGCCAGCAGCCCCCTGCCGGGACAGTTGGGACATTTT,.,TRBV6-5,TRBJ1-5,TRBD1
CASARDRGYEQYF,TGTGCCAGCGCCCGGGACAGGGGGTACGAGCAGTACTTC,once,TRBV2,TRBJ2-7,TRBD1
CASSLIGTSGYNEQFF,TGTGCCAGCAGTTTAATCGGGACTAGCGGATATAATGAGCAGTTCTTC,.,TRBV28,TRBJ2-1,TRBD2
CASISASGANVLTF,TGTGCCAGCATCTCCGCATCTGGGGCCAACGTCCTGACTTTC,.,TRBV12-3/TRBV12-4,TRBJ2-6,.
CASSQAQSAQYF,TGTGCCAGCAGCCAGGCCCAATCGGCGCAGTATTTT,.,TRBV14,TRBJ2-3,.
CASSLSGNSYEQYF,TGTGCCAGCAGCTTATCGGGCAACTCCTACGAGCAGTACTTC,.,TRBV7-3,TRBJ2-7,.
CASKIRVLDYGYTF,TGTGCCAGCAAAATCAGGGTTCTGGACTATGGCTACACCTTC,.,TRBV6-5,TRBJ1-2,.
CASSLGLGSSYNEQFF,TGTGCCAGCAGCTTAGGGTTGGGGAGCTCCTACAATGAGCAGTTCTTC,.,TRBV7-9,TRBJ2-1,.
CASSPTGYTEAFF,TGTGCCAGCAGCCCGACAGGCTACACTGAAGCTTTCTTT,.,TRBV7-3,TRBJ1-1,.
CASSPTLGYGYTF,TGTGCCAGCAGTCCGACGTTAGGCTATGGCTACACCTTC,.,TRBV25-1,TRBJ1-2,.
CASSPGRFYEQYF,TGTGCCAGCAGTCCGGGACGGTTCTACGAGCAGTACTTC,.,TRBV12-3/TRBV12-4,TRBJ2-7,.
CASSLEPRNNEQFF,TGTGCCAGCAGCTTAGAGCCTAGAAACAATGAGCAGTTCTTC,once,TRBV11-1,TRBJ2-1,.
CASRDIEKGGYYGYTF,TGTGCCAGCAGAGACATCGAAAAGGGAGGTTACTATGGCTACACCTTC,.,TRBV2,TRBJ1-2,.
CASSPGLAGNYGQDTQYF,TGTGCCAGCTCACCCGGGCTAGCGGGGAACTATGGGCAAGATACGCAGTATTTT,.,TRBV18,TRBJ2-3,TRBD2
CASRNSANYGYTF,TGTGCCAGCAGGAACTCCGCTAACTATGGCTACACCTTC,.,TRBV7-9,TRBJ1-2,.
CASSPITGLTGELFF,TGTGCCAGCAGCCCAATAACAGGGCTCACCGGGGAGCTGTTTTTT,.,TRBV9,TRBJ2-2,.
CASSMDTAEQYF,TGTGCCAGCAGCATGGACACGGCCGAGCAGTACTTC,once,TRBV5-5,TRBJ2-7,.
CATGQGLNTEAFF,TGTGCCACGGGACAGGGGTTGAACACTGAAGCTTTCTTT,.,TRBV9,TRBJ1-1,TRBD1
CASSLLPTGTEAFF,TGTGCCAGCAGCTTATTACCGACTGGCACTGAAGCTTTCTTT,.,TRBV7-9,TRBJ1-1,.